This is a list of T cell receptor beta chains from one sample in a study of cytomegalovirus exposure and HLA in healthy donors. The method was immunoSEQ multiplex PCR; TCRdb's version includes in-frame clones alone and lacks a portion of them. The table lists approximately 87,000 clones, under 90% of them singletons. Sequencing was carried out using PBMCs. Receptors were obtained from a woman in her 70s in good health and CMV-seropositive. CDR3s include the opening cysteine and the closing phenylalanine or tryptophan. Fields, in order: J gene, V gene, D gene, clone size, CDR3 protein, CDR3 DNA. The D gene is left open where the match is weak. Clone size is shown for a subset of rows, as once, few, many or a class of expanded clone.

>TRBJ1-1|TRBV18|-|-
CASSPLAGETEAFF
TGTGCCAGCTCACCACTGGCAGGGGAAACTGAAGCTTTCTTT
>TRBJ2-1|TRBV5-4|TRBD1|-
CASSLAPGQGANEQFF
TGTGCCAGCAGCTTGGCACCGGGACAGGGGGCGAATGAGCAGTTCTTC
>TRBJ1-4|TRBV4-2|TRBD1|few
CASSPHETGVEKLFF
TGTGCCAGCAGCCCTCACGAGACAGGGGTCGAAAAACTGTTTTTT
>TRBJ2-3|TRBV4-1|TRBD2|-
CASSQGDLAAIRGDTQYF
TGCGCCAGCAGCCAAGGGGACCTAGCGGCCATCCGGGGAGATACGCAGTATTTT
>TRBJ2-6|TRBV2|-|few
CASSEAQGVDVLTF
TGTGCCAGCAGTGAAGCGCAGGGTGTCGACGTCCTGACTTTC
>TRBJ1-5|TRBV7-2|TRBD1|once
CASSDRGQPQHF
TGTGCCAGCAGCGACAGGGGGCAGCCCCAGCATTTT
>TRBJ2-5|TRBV7-2|-|-
CASSPLGWRETQYF
TGTGCCAGCAGCCCCCTTGGGTGGAGGGAGACCCAGTACTTC
>TRBJ1-1|TRBV28|TRBD1|-
CASSPPQGGGGTEAFF
TGTGCCAGCAGTCCACCACAGGGGGGAGGCGGCACTGAAGCTTTCTTT
>TRBJ1-1|TRBV5-4|TRBD1|-
CASSLAAGGLAEAFF
TGTGCCAGCAGCTTGGCCGCAGGGGGCCTCGCTGAAGCTTTCTTT
>TRBJ1-6|TRBV27|-|-
CASRTDQNNQNSPLHF
TGTGCCAGCAGGACAGACCAAAATAATCAAAATTCACCCCTCCACTTT
>TRBJ2-7|TRBV5-1|TRBD2|few
CASSSIPSGGTSGYEQYF
TGCGCCAGCAGCTCCATCCCCTCCGGGGGGACTAGCGGTTACGAGCAGTACTTC
>TRBJ2-1|TRBV7-3|-|few
CASSFVPLDEQFF
TGTGCCAGCAGCTTTGTTCCCCTCGATGAGCAGTTCTTC
>TRBJ2-1|TRBV6-1|TRBD1|-
CASSINTGDEQFF
TGTGCCAGCAGTATCAATACAGGGGATGAGCAGTTCTTC
>TRBJ2-1|TRBV5-6|-|once
CASSLGATHNEQFF
TGTGCCAGCAGCTTGGGCGCAACCCACAATGAGCAGTTCTTC
>TRBJ2-5|TRBV7-2|-|once
CASSQAAYQETQYF
TGTGCCAGCAGCCAAGCCGCGTACCAAGAGACCCAGTACTTC
>TRBJ2-3|TRBV6-5|-|-
CASRPTVTSTDTQYF
TGTGCCAGCAGACCGACAGTTACTAGCACAGATACGCAGTATTTT
>TRBJ2-5|TRBV7-2|TRBD2|-
CASSRLAGGTPGETQYF
TGTGCCAGCAGTCGACTAGCGGGAGGCACACCCGGGGAGACCCAGTACTTC
>TRBJ2-6|TRBV27|-|-
CASRRGSGANVLTF
TGTGCCAGCCGGCGGGGTTCCGGGGCCAACGTCCTGACTTTC
>TRBJ2-6|TRBV10-3|TRBD1|-
CAIGTGGTSGANVLTF
TGTGCCATCGGGACAGGGGGCACCTCTGGGGCCAACGTCCTGACTTTC
>TRBJ2-5|TRBV19|TRBD2|-
CASSIGPSGSSKTQYF
TGTGCCAGTAGTATAGGCCCTAGCGGGAGTTCGAAGACCCAGTACTTC
>TRBJ1-1|TRBV18|-|-
CASSPSAGGTEAFF
TGTGCCAGCTCACCTTCTGCGGGGGGTACTGAAGCTTTCTTT
>TRBJ2-3|TRBV7-2|-|once
CASSAQGSDTQYF
TGTGCCAGCAGCGCCCAGGGTTCAGATACGCAGTATTTT
>TRBJ1-4|TRBV20-1|-|-
CSAGPGEKLFF
TGCAGTGCTGGCCCGGGGGAAAAACTGTTTTTT
>TRBJ2-1|TRBV7-8|-|-
CASSFSGDSLGEQFF
TGTGCCAGCAGCTTCAGTGGGGACTCGTTGGGTGAGCAGTTCTTC
>TRBJ1-4|TRBV19|-|few
CASSILNSEKLFF
TGTGCCAGTAGTATACTGAACTCAGAAAAACTGTTTTTT
>TRBJ2-3|TRBV30|-|once
CAWSVSGSTDTQYF
TGTGCCTGGAGTGTGTCAGGGAGCACAGATACGCAGTATTTT
>TRBJ1-1|TRBV28|-|few
CATVAVNTEAFF
TGTGCCACCGTTGCAGTGAACACTGAAGCTTTCTTT